Detailed here is one T cell receptor beta chain. The data were obtained in a study of T cell changes during pregnancy in multiple sclerosis. This CDR3 contains 15 residues. The germline gives CDR1 MNHEY, CDR2 SMNVEV (reference sequence). Trimming shortened V by 2 bases and J by 0 bases, and 7 bases separated the two germline ends. The data were produced by immunoSEQ multiplex PCR, yet TCRdb's version contains in-frame clones alone and is incomplete. The sample lists roughly 64,000 clones; almost 97% were seen once. The sample in question was CD8+ T cells from peripheral blood mononuclear cells, obtained after pregnancy. This TCR came from a female donor with multiple sclerosis, enrolled in a pregnancy study. The chain carries TRBV27 and TRBJ2-2; possible D gene TRBD2, 5 bases. The CDR3 here is CASSLQRPNTGELFF. The CDR3 DNA is TGTGCCAGCAGTTTACAGCGGCCGAACACCGGGGAGCTGTTTTTT.